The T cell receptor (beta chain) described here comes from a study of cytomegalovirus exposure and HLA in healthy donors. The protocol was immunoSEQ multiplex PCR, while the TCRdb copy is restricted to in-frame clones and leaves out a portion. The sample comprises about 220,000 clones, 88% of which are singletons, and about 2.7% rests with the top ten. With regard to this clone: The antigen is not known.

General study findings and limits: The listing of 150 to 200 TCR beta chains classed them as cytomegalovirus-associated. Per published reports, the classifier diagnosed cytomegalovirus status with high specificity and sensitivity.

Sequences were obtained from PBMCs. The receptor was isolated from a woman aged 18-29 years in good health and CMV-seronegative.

CDR3 sequence reads: CARSRGRKRRETNTEAFF. CDR3 nucleotide sequence: TGTGCCAGAAGCAGGGGTCGGAAAAGGCGCGAGACGAACACTGAAGCTTTCTTT. The rearrangement joins TRBV5-3 to TRBJ1-1; TRBD1 might be the D (5 bases). TRBV5-3 is treated as an ORF (open reading frame) with a function not yet certain. Trimming shortened V by 4 bases and J by 1 base, and 23 bases separated the two germline ends. The CDR3 consists of 18 residues.